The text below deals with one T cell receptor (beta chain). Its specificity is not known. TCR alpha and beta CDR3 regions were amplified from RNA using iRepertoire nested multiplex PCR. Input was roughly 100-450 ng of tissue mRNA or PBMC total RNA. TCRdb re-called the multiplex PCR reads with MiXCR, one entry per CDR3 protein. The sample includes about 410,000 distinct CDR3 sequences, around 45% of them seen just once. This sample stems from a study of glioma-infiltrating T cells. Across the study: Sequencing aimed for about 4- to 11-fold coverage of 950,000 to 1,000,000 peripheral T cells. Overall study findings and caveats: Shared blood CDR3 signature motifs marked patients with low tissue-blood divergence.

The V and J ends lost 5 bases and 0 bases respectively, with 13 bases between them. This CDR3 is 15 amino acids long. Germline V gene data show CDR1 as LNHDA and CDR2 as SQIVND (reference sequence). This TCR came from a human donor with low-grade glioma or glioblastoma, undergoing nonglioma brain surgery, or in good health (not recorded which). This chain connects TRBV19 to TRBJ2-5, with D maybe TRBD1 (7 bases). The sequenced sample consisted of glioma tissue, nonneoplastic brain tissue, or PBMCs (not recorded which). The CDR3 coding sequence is TGTGCCAGTAGTGGCGGGACAGCGAACCAAGAGACCCAGTACTTC. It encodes CASSGGTANQETQYF.